The T cell receptor (beta chain) described here comes from a study of blood T cell repertoires in COVID-19. Study as a whole: Samples representing acute and convalescent COVID-19 were sourced from the United States, Italy and Spain. PBMCs, B-cell-depleted T cells, or T cells were the source of the cDNA or gDNA that made up the material.

This clone was detected a few times. The trim removed 5 bases at V and 4 bases at J, leaving 6 bases unmatched. Germline CDR1 and CDR2: MNHEY and SMNVEV (reference sequence). The CDR3 is made up of 14 amino acids. In the authors' methods: Estimation of nucleated cell counts relied on the amplification of reference gene primers. Libraries were prepared by immunoSEQ multiplex PCR; TCRdb keeps only in-frame clonotypes and omits some of them. The V and J calls and the clone size are those of that table, but D and trimming were determined from the DNA. The profile shows some 220,000 clones, about 85% of them singletons.

V gene TRBV27 combines with J gene TRBJ1-1; 8 positions match TRBD1. The receptor was derived from a woman aged 60-75 years with active or convalescent COVID-19. The sequenced material came from peripheral blood. CDR3 residues: CASSPRQGSTEAFF. CDR3 bases: TGTGCCAGCAGTCCTCGACAGGGGAGCACTGAAGCTTTCTTT.